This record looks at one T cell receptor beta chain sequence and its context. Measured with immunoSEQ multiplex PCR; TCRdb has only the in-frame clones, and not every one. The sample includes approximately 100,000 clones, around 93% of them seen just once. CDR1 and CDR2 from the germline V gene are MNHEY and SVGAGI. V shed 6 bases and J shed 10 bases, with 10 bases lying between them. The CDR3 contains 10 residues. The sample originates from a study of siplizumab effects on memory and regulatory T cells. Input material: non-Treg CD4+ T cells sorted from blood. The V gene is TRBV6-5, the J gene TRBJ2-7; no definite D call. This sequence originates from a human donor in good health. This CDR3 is CASRTTRQYF. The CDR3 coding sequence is TGTGCCAGCAGGACGACCCGACAGTACTTC.